This TCR beta chain was obtained from a study of vaccination effects on CD4 cells after COVID-19. Across the whole study: Researchers obtained post-vaccine samples at a median of 72 days past the second dose. Study observations and caveats: Nearly all vaccine-induced clones in healthy recipients recognized only SARS-CoV-2.

Viral peptide pool expansion of antigen-specific CD4+ T cells preceded sequencing in the ViraFEST assay. It was after more than nine days of culture that CD4+ T cells were isolated. All study participants received two doses of BNT162b2 or mRNA-1273 vaccine. PBMC cultures contained two million cells per well, 7.5 to 10 IU/ml IL-2 and around 9.3 ug/ml peptides. Here immunoSEQ multiplex PCR was the method, and the copy in TCRdb shows in-frame clones only, minus some. The sample lists approximately 12,000 clones; about three quarters were seen once. This clone appeared a few times. Its specificity is unknown. Trimming took off 3 bases at V and 4 bases at J, with 18 bases between the two ends. Germline V lookup: CDR1 KGHSH, CDR2 LQKENI. The CDR3 is 16 residues long.

Sample: CD4+ T cells from PBMCs cultured with SARS-CoV-2 spike peptides, taken after COVID-19 vaccination. The receptor was isolated from a human donor who received a COVID-19 vaccine. The V call is TRBV18, the J call TRBJ1-1; D is ambiguous. The CDR3: CASSPFHRGLSTEAFF. CDR3 nucleotides: TGTGCCAGCTCACCTTTCCACAGAGGACTGAGCACTGAAGCTTTCTTT.